Listed here are 20 T cell receptor beta chains from one sample, sequenced in a study of response to subunit inactivated influenza vaccine (dated 2018 in TCRdb). The library was generated by RT-PCR. The sample was run on an Illumina HiSeq 2500. TCRdb reworked the public reads: Q25 trimming with fastp, MiXCR clone assembly, productive beta chains retained. For every CDR3 protein sequence, its rows merge into one entry that carries the most common genes and DNA. Across this sample there are approximately 730,000 distinct CDR3 sequences, with roughly 14% seen only once. The ten largest clones add up to roughly 6.4% of the sample. Sequences were derived from PBMCs from blood, sampled approximately 15 days before vaccination. The receptor source for this set is a man between 50 and 59 years old who received an inactivated influenza vaccine. Donor details come from another sample of the same person, matched by shared clones.

This clonotype has only a few counts. The genes are TRBV10-3 and TRBJ2-1; no clear D. The CDR3 has 17 amino acids. Germline CDR1 ENHRY, CDR2 SYGVKD. V dropped 4 bases and J dropped 0 bases, with 16 bases sitting between them. The CDR3 reads CAISGNRGKSSYNEQFF. For the CDR3, the DNA is TGTGCCATCAGTGGGAATCGCGGCAAAAGCTCCTACAATGAGCAGTTCTTC.

This clonotype was seen a handful of times. The chain joins TRBV20-1 to TRBJ2-3; 8 bases match TRBD2. The CDR3 sequence is 13 residues long. Per germline, CDR1 DFQATT and CDR2 SNEGSKA (reference sequence). With V trimmed by 5 bases and J by 6 bases, 7 bases remained unmatched. Here the CDR3 reads CSARAGAGDTQYF. The CDR3 DNA is TGCAGTGCTCGAGCGGGGGCCGGGGATACGCAGTATTTT.

The chain links TRBV7-2 to TRBJ2-6; D may be TRBD1 or TRBD2 (5 bases each). This CDR3 is built from 19 residues. The V gene's germline CDR1 is SGHTA and CDR2 FQGNSA. V shed 0 bases and J shed 0 bases, with 15 bases lying between them. CDR3 sequence reads: CASSLAGDRTPSGANVLTF. The CDR3 bases are TGTGCCAGCAGCTTAGCGGGGGACCGTACACCCTCTGGGGCCAACGTCCTGACTTTC.

This clonotype turned up a few times. The rearrangement links TRBV4-1 to TRBJ1-2, with TRBD1 matching over 7 bases. The CDR3 spans 15 residues. The germline V gene encodes CDR1 MGHRA and CDR2 YSYEKL. J gave up 5 bases and V 4 bases, and 10 bases lay outside the gene matches. The CDR3 DNA follows: TGCGCCAGCAGCCCACAGGGACAGCGAAGTTATGGCTACACCTTC. Protein sequence: CASSPQGQRSYGYTF.

The rearrangement joins TRBV6-1 to TRBJ1-6, with D possibly being TRBD1 (6 bases). This CDR3 spans 14 amino acids. Trimming took off 5 bases at V and 8 bases at J, with 13 bases between the two ends. CDR1 and CDR2 from the germline V gene are MNHNS and SASEGT. CDR3 loop: CASSTSRGDSPLHF. The CDR3 DNA sequence: TGTGCCAGCAGTACCAGCAGGGGCGATTCACCCCTCCACTTT.

This clonotype was observed many times. The rearrangement uses TRBV7-2 and TRBJ2-1, with 10 positions matching TRBD2. The CDR3 is made up of 17 amino acids. The V segment lost 5 bases and the J segment 10 bases; nucleotides outside the gene matches: 17. The germline V gene has CDR1 SGHTA and CDR2 FQGNSA. For the CDR3, the DNA is TGTGCCAGCAGCCCTTCAGGTGGGCTAGCGGGGGAGGGGGAGCAGTTCTTC. Translated: CASSPSGGLAGEGEQFF.

A few counts support this clonotype. Here the CDR3 reads CASSDLSYTDTQYF. The CDR3 DNA sequence: TGTGCCAGCAGTGATCTATCATACACAGATACGCAGTATTTT. This sequence joins TRBV25-1 and TRBJ2-3; D is uncertain. Germline CDR1 reads MGHDK; CDR2 reads SYGVNS. The V end was cut by 3 bases, the J end by 2 bases, with 9 bases between. The CDR3 sequence is 14 residues long.

The chain carries TRBV7-9 and TRBJ2-5, with 9 bases identical to TRBD1. The V and J ends lost 2 bases and 7 bases, in that order; junction bases with no gene match: 8. Germline CDR1 and CDR2: SEHNR and FQNEAQ (reference sequence). The CDR3 runs 15 residues. The CDR3 nucleotides are TGTGCCAGCAGCTTACCCCGGGACAGGGTGGGGACCCAGTACTTC. This sequence encodes CASSLPRDRVGTQYF.

A word on this clonotype: Given a much more abundant clone one base away, this may be a read error. The J gene is TRBJ2-5, the V gene TRBV5-1, with 7 bases that match TRBD1. The CDR3 consists of 14 residues. V was clipped by 3 bases and J by 1 base; unmatched bases: 3. Germline CDR1 is SGHRS and CDR2 is YFSETQ. CDR3 nucleotide sequence: TGCGCCAGCAGCTCGGGACAGATCCAAGAGACCCAGTACTTC. Encoded protein: CASSSGQIQETQYF.

The chain couples TRBV7-8 to TRBJ2-7; D remains unclear. V gave up 0 bases and J gave up 9 bases, with 12 bases separating them. Germline-derived CDR1 and CDR2 are SGHVS and FQNEAQ. This CDR3 spans 13 amino acids. Written as DNA, the CDR3 is TGTGCCAGCAGCTTAGCGGAGTGGGCTGGGCAGTACTTC. Amino acid sequence: CASSLAEWAGQYF.

This clonotype occurred a few times. The V and J genes are TRBV28 and TRBJ2-5; D is possibly TRBD1 or TRBD2 (5 bases each). This CDR3 region has 15 residues. Per the germline V gene, CDR1 is MDHEN and CDR2 is SYDVKM. Trimming left V 3 bases short and J 1 base short, with 12 bases between. The DNA for the CDR3 is TGTGCCAGCAGTTTGGGGGTAGCCCCCCAAGAGACCCAGTACTTC. It encodes CASSLGVAPQETQYF.

This clonotype has more than one count but fewer than ten. This chain uses TRBV5-5 with TRBJ1-4; perhaps TRBD1 as D (6 bases). V was cut by 2 bases and J by 8 bases, with 7 bases left in between. Germline assignment: CDR1 SGHKS and CDR2 YYEKEE (reference sequence). CDR3 length equals 12 residues. CDR3: CASSFQGEKLFF. The CDR3, as DNA: TGTGCCAGCAGCTTTCAGGGGGAAAAACTGTTTTTT.

This clonotype was found a few times. This rearrangement joins TRBV20-1 to TRBJ2-3; D perhaps matches TRBD2 (6 bases). The CDR3 consists of 13 residues. Germline CDR1 reads DFQATT; CDR2 reads SNEGSKA (reference sequence). Between the trimmed V and J ends, which lost 5 bases and 3 bases, there was a span of 12 bases. The CDR3 region is CSARDSQTDTQYF. CDR3 bases: TGCAGTGCTCGGGACTCCCAAACAGATACGCAGTATTTT.

Many counts were recorded for this clonotype. The V gene is TRBV6-2 or TRBV6-3, the J gene TRBJ2-7; D is uncertain. The CDR3 is 12 amino acids. Looked up from germline, CDR1 is MNHEY and CDR2 is SVGEGT. V was trimmed by 6 bases and J by 0 bases, leaving 6 bases between them. CDR3 coding DNA: TGTGCCAGCAGCCATAGCTCCTACGAGCAGTACTTC. This translates into CASSHSSYEQYF.

This clonotype was recorded once. The rearrangement links TRBV6-1 to TRBJ2-5; the match to TRBD2 covers 7 bases. Germline-derived CDR1 and CDR2 are MNHNS and SASEGT. The V segment lost 6 bases and the J segment 2 bases; nucleotides outside the gene matches: 12. CDR3 length: 16 amino acids. In DNA, the CDR3 is TGTGCCAGCAGGGGGATACTAGCGCGACGGCAAGAGACCCAGTACTTC. It encodes CASRGILARRQETQYF.

This clonotype was seen ten or more times. The chain recombines TRBV18 with TRBJ2-4; 7 bases match TRBD2. Germline V CDR1 and CDR2: KGHSH, LQKENI. CDR3 length equals 17 residues. V trimming: 0 bases; J trimming: 10 bases; junction bases outside the gene matches: 15. The CDR3 DNA sequence: TGTGCCAGCTCACCACCGGCGAGCGGGATCGCGATGGGAATTCAGTACTTC. Encoded protein: CASSPPASGIAMGIQYF.

The chain is built from TRBV10-3 and TRBJ2-7; 9 nucleotides line up with TRBD1. This CDR3 spans 14 amino acids. Trimming removed 6 bases from V and 6 bases from J; junction bases left unmatched: 9. Germline V gene sequence: CDR1 ENHRY, CDR2 SYGVKD. The CDR3 DNA is TGTGCCATCAGGGGGGCGGGACAGGGACTCGAGCAGTACTTC. This encodes CAIRGAGQGLEQYF.

This clonotype was counted only a few times. The chain joins TRBV27 to TRBJ2-7; tentative D call: TRBD2 (6 bases). V was trimmed by 3 bases and J by 0 bases, leaving 21 bases between them. The CDR3 runs to 18 residues. Germline values: CDR1 MNHEY, CDR2 SMNVEV (reference sequence). The CDR3 is CASSFFPPRTGSSYEQYF. CDR3 DNA sequence: TGTGCCAGCAGTTTTTTTCCACCGCGGACCGGGAGCTCCTACGAGCAGTACTTC.

The chain joins TRBV9 to TRBJ2-3, with D tentatively TRBD1 or TRBD2 (5 bases each). V dropped 3 bases and J dropped 4 bases, with 12 bases sitting between them. There are 14 residues in the CDR3. Germline loops: CDR1 SGDLS, CDR2 YYNGEE. CDR3 region: CASSGDGPADTQYF. CDR3 nucleotide sequence: TGTGCCAGCAGCGGGGACGGTCCAGCAGATACGCAGTATTTT.

J is TRBJ2-3 and V is TRBV13, with TRBD2 matching 7 bases. Germline V lookup: CDR1 PRHDT, CDR2 FYEKMQ (reference sequence). CDR3 length: 15 residues. V trimming: 3 bases; J trimming: 2 bases; junction bases outside the gene matches: 5. Here the CDR3 reads CASSFLGRATDTQYF. The DNA of the CDR3 is TGTGCCAGCAGCTTCCTAGGGAGGGCCACAGATACGCAGTATTTT.